The text below deals with one T cell receptor beta chain. Trimming removed 5 bases at V and 5 bases at J, with 7 bases between. Germline-derived CDR1 and CDR2 are LNHDA and SQIVND (reference sequence). This CDR3 is 12 amino acids long. The data were produced by immunoSEQ multiplex PCR, yet TCRdb's version contains in-frame clones alone and is incomplete. This sample carries over 75,000 clones, roughly 83% of them seen once, and the ten largest clones take around 10%. These data come from a study of blood T cell repertoires in COVID-19. The TCR originated in a human donor in a cohort sampled during active COVID-19. The sequenced material came from peripheral blood. The chain couples TRBV19 to TRBJ1-5; D gene uncertain. The CDR3 reads CASSELDQPQHF. CDR3 DNA: TGTGCCAGTAGTGAGTTGGATCAGCCCCAGCATTTT.